This T cell receptor (beta chain) emerged from a study of PD-1 blockade in classical Hodgkin lymphoma. Background on the study: On a schedule of every 2 weeks, patients received nivolumab 3 mg/kg intravenously.

Germline CDR1 SGHRS, CDR2 YFSETQ. The CDR3 is 14 residues long. Trimming removed 0 bases from V and 0 bases from J, with 4 bases in between. As to this clone: Its antigen is as yet unknown.

Study results and caveats: Patients with a complete response exhibited baseline diversity comparable to newly diagnosed patients. By C4D1, diversity of CD4+ TCRs had risen significantly, whereas that of CD8+ TCRs had not.

Brentuximab vedotin exposure varied among the patients, all of whom had relapsed after autologous stem cell transplantation. Best responses fell into complete response, partial response or progressive disease. Sequenced by immunoSEQ multiplex PCR; TCRdb stores in-frame clones only, minus some. Of 90,000 to 120,000 clones listed, about 89% are singletons. The TCR sequence derives from a human donor with classical Hodgkin lymphoma. The specimen was peripheral blood mononuclear cells (PBMCs), collected before the second cycle of nivolumab. This chain joins TRBV5-1 and TRBJ2-1; D not certain. Here the CDR3 reads CASSLDSSYNEQFF. The CDR3 nucleotides are TGCGCCAGCAGCTTGGACAGCTCCTACAATGAGCAGTTCTTC.